This TCR beta chain comes out of a study of cytomegalovirus exposure and HLA in healthy donors. Study-level background: Within an early data release were about 85 million unique TCRs drawn from HLA-typed donors. Study-wide results and caveats: In a later analysis, specific HLA alleles were associated with 15,000 or so TCR beta sequences at a 0.05 false discovery rate. Differences between HLA loci emerged in a later analysis of TCR association rates, with DRB1 most and HLA-C fewest.

Concerning this clone: Its antigen is unidentified.

The PCR had 60 Vbeta and 13 Jbeta primers. TCRdb's copy holds only in-frame clones and misses some; the assay was immunoSEQ multiplex PCR. The table records some 130,000 clones, around 77% of them present only once. Donors likely had unrecorded immune exposures despite being nominally healthy when sampled. The TCR comes from a woman in her forties or fifties in good health and CMV-seronegative. The sequencing sample was made of PBMCs.

The CDR3 sequence: CASSEQGTGELFF. The DNA for the CDR3 is TGTGCCAGCAGTGAACAGGGCACCGGGGAGCTGTTTTTT. The chain joins TRBV25-1 to TRBJ2-2; perhaps TRBD1 as D (5 bases). Germline CDR1 is MGHDK and CDR2 is SYGVNS. The V end was cut by 2 bases, the J end by 4 bases, with 5 bases between. CDR3 size: 13 residues.